This paragraph reports one T cell receptor (beta chain). Its antigen is as yet unknown. Sequencing used immunoSEQ v3.0 at survey level. Generated by immunoSEQ multiplex PCR, the TCRdb table keeps only in-frame clones and is missing some. The table has around 34,000 clones, 80% seen once. The CDR3 loop spans 13 amino acids. Trimming took off 5 bases at V and 8 bases at J, with 12 bases between the two ends. CDR1 and CDR2 from the germline V gene are SGHAT and FQNNGV. This record comes from a study of long-term antiretroviral therapy in people with HIV. For the study at large: The earliest samples predate the 2015 immediate-ART recommendation by about a decade.

Study results and limitations: Clonal expansions arising prior to ART prevailed in the repertoire at every time point.

The material was unsorted PBMCs, obtained 1.5 years after starting antiretroviral therapy. The chain employs TRBV11-2 and TRBJ1-4; D possibly corresponds to TRBD1 (5 bases). The origin of this receptor is a young man with HIV. The CDR3 reads CASSRGVNEKLFF. Written as DNA, the CDR3 is TGTGCCAGCAGCAGGGGCGTGAACGAAAAACTGTTTTTT.